This entry concerns a single TCR beta chain. This sample was included in a study of identical twins. One entry per CDR3 protein, called by TCRdb with MiXCR from the 5' RACE reads. Among 700,000 to 950,000 distinct CDR3 sequences, around 12% were seen once, and the ten largest hold 1.5% to 2%. Trimming removed 7 bases from V and 5 bases from J, with 17 bases in between. This CDR3 contains 14 residues. Germline V gene data show CDR1 as SGHAT and CDR2 as FQNNGV. Separately, the same data were catalogued under a study of yellow fever vaccine responses in identical twins. That work contributes: Twins' vaccine T cell response reportedly seemed partly convergent, partly personalized.

This rearrangement joins TRBV11-2 to TRBJ1-1, with D maybe TRBD1 (6 bases). This sequence was found in a woman younger than 30 in good health. Sequencing input: PBMCs. CDR3 amino acids: CASNPGTTVTEAFF. The CDR3 coding sequence is TGTGCCAGCAACCCCGGGACAACGGTTACTGAAGCTTTCTTT.